Listed here are 8 T cell receptor beta chains from one sample, sequenced in a study of vaccination effects on CD4 cells after COVID-19. Sequencing in the ViraFEST assay came after antigen-specific CD4+ T cells had been expanded with viral peptide pools, which were used to stimulate PBMC. CD4+ T cell isolation took place after about 11 days of culture. Subjects were given two BNT162b2 or mRNA-1273 vaccine doses. Their cognate antigens are unknown. Produced via immunoSEQ multiplex PCR; TCRdb's table is partial and in-frame only. The sample comprises around 81,000 clones, roughly 80% of which are singletons, and approximately 1% rests with the top ten. Sequenced material: CD4+ T cells from PBMCs cultured with HCoV-OC43 spike peptides, taken after COVID-19 vaccination. The sample's subset: HCoV-OC43 spike overlapping peptide pool stimulation. The receptors here all came from a human donor who received a COVID-19 vaccine.

The chain is built from TRBV15 and TRBJ1-4, with D perhaps matching TRBD1 (6 bases). CDR3 size: 17 residues. Deletions cut 2 bases from V and 8 bases from J, with 21 bases between. CDR1 and CDR2 from the germline V gene are LNHNV and YYDKDF (reference sequence). In nucleotides, the CDR3 is TGTGCCACCAGCAGATTGAGGTTCCAGGGGAGTACGGAAAAACTGTTTTTT. It specifies CATSRLRFQGSTEKLFF.

This chain joins TRBV5-6 and TRBJ2-6; D gene ambiguous. V lost 4 bases and J 0 bases, leaving 8 bases between the germline ends. Germline V gives CDR1 SGHDT, CDR2 YYEEEE. The CDR3 totals 15 residues. DNA for the CDR3: TGTGCCAGCAGCCCGTGGGGCTCTGGGGCCAACGTCCTGACTTTC. Its protein product is CASSPWGSGANVLTF.

This chain joins TRBV28 and TRBJ1-1; TRBD1 might be the D (6 bases). CDR1 MDHEN and CDR2 SYDVKM come from the germline V gene. V was pared by 5 bases and J by 1 base, with 20 bases between. CDR3 length equals 17 residues. DNA of the CDR3: TGTGCCAGCAGTCCAATAACAGGGAAGAGGTGGAACACTGAAGCTTTCTTT. Translating it yields CASSPITGKRWNTEAFF.

The chain links TRBV5-4 to TRBJ1-2; D is possibly TRBD1 (5 bases). Per the germline V gene, CDR1 is SGHNT and CDR2 is YYREEE (reference sequence). V was shortened by 4 bases and J by 3 bases, with 19 bases between the two germline ends. There are 16 residues in the CDR3. CDR3 nucleotides: TGTGCCAGCAGCCCCCCGGGACCCAAATTAGACTATGGCTACACCTTC. Protein: CASSPPGPKLDYGYTF.

V and J are TRBV24-1 and TRBJ2-4; 7 nucleotides match TRBD2. Trimming took 4 bases from V and 6 from J; bases not matched to a gene: 14. This CDR3 has 17 residues. Germline CDR1 KGHDR, CDR2 SFDVKD. CDR3 loop: CATSDSPGKREGNIQYF. The CDR3 DNA follows: TGTGCCACCAGTGACTCCCCAGGGAAAAGGGAGGGAAACATTCAGTACTTC.

The DNA for the CDR3 is TGTGCCAGCAGCTTATACGCAGGGATAAGCTCCTACAATGAGCAGTTCTTC. Protein sequence: CASSLYAGISSYNEQFF. The chain has TRBV7-9 and TRBJ2-1; D possibly corresponds to TRBD1 (5 bases). Germline CDR1 and CDR2: SEHNR and FQNEAQ (reference sequence). V was shortened by 2 bases and J by 0 bases, with 14 bases between the two germline ends. The CDR3 has 17 amino acids.

J is TRBJ1-1 and V is TRBV5-1; D is uncertain. This CDR3 has 15 amino acids. Germline V gene data show CDR1 as SGHRS and CDR2 as YFSETQ. Trimming left V 1 base short and J 0 bases short, with 10 bases between. The CDR3 reads CASSLLGNMNTEAFF. The CDR3 DNA is TGCGCCAGCAGCTTGTTAGGCAACATGAACACTGAAGCTTTCTTT.

The chain has TRBV2 and TRBJ2-1, with D possibly matching TRBD2 (6 bases). Trimming stripped 8 bases from V and 5 bases from J, with 16 bases between. CDR3 size: 14 residues. Germline V gene data show CDR1 as SNHLY and CDR2 as FYNNEI. This chain's CDR3 is CASHERAIHNEQFF. In DNA, the CDR3 is TGTGCCAGCCACGAGCGGGCGATCCACAATGAGCAGTTCTTC.